The next 21 T cell receptor beta chains were all read from a single sample in a study of shared clonotypes between healthy human individuals (dated by TCRdb to 2020 to 2022). Library method: the immunoSEQ multiplex PCR assay. Drawn from immuneACCESS, this table holds only the in-frame rearrangements with V and J called that TCRdb kept. Clones are partly lost; checked studies trace under half to an unresolved V gene and leave the rest unexplained. This sample holds about 2.1 million clones; 85% to 95% were observed only once. The ten largest clones take up more than 1.5% of the sample. CD8 naive samples consisted of CD45RO-negative cells that were positively selected for CCR7, yielding a CD45RA+CCR7+ population without TemRA cells. The sequencing input was naive CD8+ T cells from PBMCs. Taken with the paper, the label for cell subset or site translates to: CD45RA+CCR7+. These receptor sequences come from a young man in good health. Some clones in this sample may be carry-over from other donors' samples.

Here the CDR3 reads CASTLAGVYNEQFF. CDR3 sequence (DNA): TGTGCCAGTACTCTAGCGGGAGTCTACAATGAGCAGTTCTTC. The gene calls are TRBV25-1 and TRBJ2-1; TRBD2 matches 10 bases. This CDR3 contains 14 residues. V lost 9 bases, J lost 3 bases, and 5 bases stayed unmatched. Germline V gene data show CDR1 as MGHDK and CDR2 as SYGVNS.

The chain has TRBV15 and TRBJ2-1; D unresolved. Germline values: CDR1 LNHNV, CDR2 YYDKDF (reference sequence). This CDR3 is 15 amino acids long. Trimming removed 9 bases from V and 10 bases from J, with 25 bases in between. The CDR3 here is CATAYGSSLSFEQFF. The DNA of the CDR3 is TGTGCCACTGCTTATGGCAGCAGTCTGTCCTTCGAGCAGTTCTTC.

The chain employs TRBV28 and TRBJ1-1, with TRBD1 identical over 9 bases. The CDR3 runs to 17 residues. Trimming took 2 bases from V and 1 from J; bases not matched to a gene: 8. Germline-derived CDR1 and CDR2 are MDHEN and SYDVKM. For the CDR3, the DNA is TGTGCCAGCAGTTTACCCCGGACAGGGGTCCGGAACACTGAAGCTTTCTTT. It yields the protein CASSLPRTGVRNTEAFF.

Regarding this clone: The sample holds other DNA sequences that translate to the same CDR3. V and J are TRBV6-5 and TRBJ2-1; 10 bases are a match to TRBD2. The ends lost 3 bases at V and 5 bases at J; junction bases unmatched: 4. The germline CDR1 and CDR2 sequences are MNHEY and SVGAGI. The CDR3 sequence is 15 residues long. CDR3 in amino acids: CASSYSLAGDNEQFF. The CDR3 coding sequence is TGTGCCAGCAGTTATAGCCTAGCGGGAGACAATGAGCAGTTCTTC.

J is TRBJ2-1 and V is TRBV27; weak D call: TRBD2 (6 bases). V was cut by 4 bases and J by 7 bases, with 14 bases left in between. The CDR3 is 14 amino acids. The germline V gene has CDR1 MNHEY and CDR2 SMNVEV (reference sequence). The chain's CDR3 is CASSSGLPGNEQFF. CDR3 nucleotides: TGTGCCAGCAGTTCGGGACTCCCCGGGAATGAGCAGTTCTTC.

The J gene is TRBJ1-2, the V gene TRBV27; D not certain. There are 15 residues in the CDR3. V lost 2 bases to trimming and J lost 3 bases, with 13 bases between them. Germline CDR1 reads MNHEY; CDR2 reads SMNVEV (reference sequence). The DNA of the CDR3 is TGTGCCAGCAGTTTAAAGGGTGCGGGCTACTATGGCTACACCTTC. Its protein product is CASSLKGAGYYGYTF.

The gene calls are TRBV2 and TRBJ2-7; D is unresolved. The V gene lost 5 bases and the J gene lost 1 base, with 9 bases spanning the gap. Germline CDR1 SNHLY, CDR2 FYNNEI. CDR3 length equals 13 residues. DNA of the CDR3: TGTGCCAGCAGTAAAACAGTATCCTACGAGCAGTACTTC. It is translated as CASSKTVSYEQYF.

J is TRBJ2-2 and V is TRBV28; a weak D match, TRBD2 (5 bases). Germline CDR1 MDHEN, CDR2 SYDVKM. V lost 7 bases and J 6 bases, leaving 21 bases between the germline ends. The CDR3 extends over 16 amino acids. CDR3 in amino acids: CASTPRARRAAGELFF. CDR3 DNA sequence: TGTGCCAGCACCCCGAGGGCTAGGCGAGCGGCCGGGGAGCTGTTTTTT.

The rearrangement joins TRBV7-2 to TRBJ2-2; 8 bases are a match to TRBD2. This CDR3 region has 16 residues. Germline-derived CDR1 and CDR2 are SGHTA and FQGNSA. After removal of 2 bases from V and 5 bases from J, the junction contained 7 bases not matched to a gene. The CDR3 reads CASSLRVAGRTGELFF. The CDR3 nucleotides read TGTGCCAGCAGCTTAAGGGTAGCGGGAAGGACCGGGGAGCTGTTTTTT.

Only one count was recorded for this clone. The chain uses TRBV6-5 and TRBJ2-1; D gene uncertain. V gave up 2 bases and J gave up 6 bases, with 11 bases separating them. Germline values: CDR1 MNHEY, CDR2 SVGAGI. The CDR3 consists of 14 residues. For the CDR3, the DNA is TGTGCCAGCAGTTACGCTCAGACCTCCAATGAGCAGTTCTTC. Its translation is CASSYAQTSNEQFF.

The rearrangement uses TRBV9 and TRBJ2-3; tentatively, D is TRBD1 or TRBD2 (5 bases each). CDR3 length equals 14 residues. The germline V and J ends were trimmed by 3 bases and 7 bases, with 15 bases remaining between them. In germline, CDR1 is SGDLS, CDR2 YYNGEE. CDR3 bases: TGTGCCAGCAGCGCCGAGAGGGGTCCTCATACGCAGTATTTT. Protein product: CASSAERGPHTQYF.

The chain joins TRBV7-8 to TRBJ1-4; 9 bases fit TRBD1. The CDR3 totals 14 residues. Losses at the gene ends were 8 bases for V and 12 bases for J; bases not matched to a gene: 13. Germline values: CDR1 SGHVS, CDR2 FQNEAQ. The CDR3 here is CASHGTGRNMELFF. DNA for the CDR3: TGTGCCAGCCATGGGACAGGGAGGAACATGGAACTGTTTTTT. Supplemented by reference TRBV7-8 and TRBJ1-4, the full variable domain reads GAGVSQSPRYKVAKRGQDVALRCDPISGHVSLFWYQQALGQGPEFLTYFQNEAQLDKSGLPSDRFFAERPEGSVSTLKIQRTQQEDSAVYLCASHGTGRNMELFFGSGTQLSVL.

To note about this clone: Other nucleotide sequences in the sample specify the same CDR3. The gene calls are TRBV6-5 and TRBJ1-2; D not resolved. The V gene's germline CDR1 is MNHEY and CDR2 SVGAGI. Trimming cost V 6 bases and J 8 bases, with 10 bases left between them. CDR3 size: 11 residues. This chain's CDR3 is CASRLGGGYTF. CDR3 DNA: TGTGCCAGCAGACTCGGAGGGGGCTACACCTTC.

A note on this clone: At the DNA level, this CDR3 is encoded by other sequences in the same sample as well. The chain has TRBV28 and TRBJ2-7, with D possibly TRBD1 on 7 matching bases. The CDR3 totals 13 residues. V lost 5 bases, J lost 2 bases, and 10 bases lay in between. From germline, CDR1 is MDHEN and CDR2 SYDVKM. In DNA, the CDR3 is TGTGCCAGCAGTCTCAGGGGGGCCTACGAGCAGTACTTC. This translates into CASSLRGAYEQYF.

The rearrangement joins TRBV9 to TRBJ2-3; TRBD1 matches 10 bases. Germline V gene data show CDR1 as SGDLS and CDR2 as YYNGEE. V gave up 4 bases and J gave up 6 bases; unmatched junction bases: 11. The CDR3 is 16 residues long. CDR3 sequence: CASSPDGTGDWDTQYF. The CDR3 DNA reads TGTGCCAGCAGCCCCGACGGGACAGGGGATTGGGATACGCAGTATTTT.

The chain joins TRBV13 to TRBJ2-7; 14 positions match TRBD2. The V gene's germline CDR1 is PRHDT and CDR2 FYEKMQ (reference sequence). The J segment lost 7 bases and the V segment lost 6 bases, leaving 14 bases of the junction unmatched. This CDR3 has 17 residues. The CDR3 coding sequence is TGTGCCAGCAGACCCTACGGGACTAGCGGGAGAGCGGGGGAGCAGTACTTC. This translates into CASRPYGTSGRAGEQYF.

This chain joins TRBV2 and TRBJ2-1, with D unresolved. Per germline, CDR1 SNHLY and CDR2 FYNNEI. This CDR3 has 14 residues. The V and J ends lost 2 bases and 10 bases respectively, with 15 bases between them. The CDR3: CASSEKAGAREQFF. CDR3 nucleotide sequence: TGTGCCAGCAGTGAAAAAGCTGGTGCTAGGGAGCAGTTCTTC.

The chain links TRBV2 to TRBJ2-3; D is uncertain. V lost 8 bases and J 0 bases, leaving 9 bases between the germline ends. The germline V gene has CDR1 SNHLY and CDR2 FYNNEI. CDR3 length: 13 residues. Here the CDR3 DNA reads TGTGCCAGCGATGAGCGAAGCACAGATACGCAGTATTTT. It specifies CASDERSTDTQYF.

This clone was found a few times. V usage is TRBV4-1 and J usage is TRBJ1-1; D unresolved. Germline V gives CDR1 MGHRA, CDR2 YSYEKL. The CDR3 runs 13 residues. V lost 4 bases and J 4 bases, leaving 10 bases between the germline ends. This chain's CDR3 is CASSLRVFTEAFF. CDR3 nucleotide sequence: TGCGCCAGCAGCCTACGGGTTTTCACTGAAGCTTTCTTT.

The V call is TRBV21-1, the J call TRBJ1-1. TRBV21-1 is a documented pseudogene. CDR3 length: 16 residues. The CDR3 protein is CASAWAASRGDTEAFF. The CDR3 bases are TGTGCCAGCGCCTGGGCCGCCTCCCGGGGGGACACTGAAGCTTTCTTT.

The chain is built from TRBV28 and TRBJ2-6, with a possible D match to TRBD1 (6 bases). Germline V gives CDR1 MDHEN, CDR2 SYDVKM. V gave up 5 bases and J gave up 2 bases, with 16 bases separating them. This CDR3 contains 17 residues. The CDR3 DNA sequence: TGTGCCAGCAGTGTTCCAGGGGAAGGGCCTGGGGCCAACGTCCTGACTTTC. This codes for CASSVPGEGPGANVLTF. The whole variable domain, filled in from reference TRBV28 and TRBJ2-6, reads DVKVTQSSRYLVKRTGEKVFLECVQDMDHENMFWYRQDPGLGLRLIYFSYDVKMKEKGDIPEGYSVSREKKERFSLILESASTNQTSMYLCASSVPGEGPGANVLTFGAGSRLTVL.